The subject of this entry is one TCR beta chain. No antigen is known for it. This sample is part of a study of CD8 T cells in ankylosing spondylitis. CDR3 length: 16 amino acids. MiXCR was run by TCRdb on the 5' RACE reads, yielding one entry per CDR3 protein. Seen here are 300,000 to 400,000 distinct CDR3 sequences, approximately 22% observed once, and the top ten hold under 15%. Study-wide findings and caveats: In the blood and synovial fluid of reactive arthritis, some motif variants had been previously reported.

The clonotype was recovered from a male donor with ankylosing spondylitis or in good health (not recorded which). Sequencing input: blood, either unsorted or a sorted T cell fraction (not recorded which). This chain joins TRBV21-1 and TRBJ2-4; no DNA check was done on the table's D call, TRBD1. TRBV21-1 is reported as a pseudogene. CDR3 coding DNA: TGTGCCAGCAGCAAAGGGCACAGAGGGGGCGAGGACATTCAGTACTTC. Its translation is CASSKGHRGGEDIQYF.